This T cell receptor (beta chain) comes out of a study of regulatory T cells in long-lasting Graves disease. The sample's time point: persistent/refractory GD, antithyroid drugs over 5 years with positive TRAb. There was RNA extracted from PBMCs, and the TCR library was made from it. American Thyroid Association guidelines were used to diagnose Graves' disease. In its sample, this clonotype was seen many times. No antigen is known for it. V was pared by 0 bases and J by 6 bases, with 14 bases between. The CDR3 sequence is 14 residues long. Germline V gives CDR1 DFQATT, CDR2 SNEGSKA (reference sequence). Building the TCR beta libraries relied on iRepertoire HTBI primers, and CDR3 regions underwent Arm-PCR. MiXCR, applied by TCRdb to the multiplex PCR reads, yields one record per CDR3 protein. The top ten hold roughly 20% of the sample, which has 400,000 or so distinct CDR3 sequences, more than 20% seen once.

Study outcomes and limitations: Persistent Graves' patients showed reduced TCR diversity versus newly diagnosed patients. Under persistent disease, TRBV28, TRBJ1-2 and TRBJ2-5 were used preferentially.

This clonotype was obtained from a female donor with Graves disease. The rearrangement joins TRBV20-1 to TRBJ1-2, with D possibly being TRBD1 (5 bases). The sequencing used peripheral blood mononuclear cells (PBMCs), collected when the disease was refractory, from a patient treated with antithyroid drugs. CDR3 residues: CSARDQRGRDGYTF. Here the CDR3 DNA reads TGCAGTGCTAGAGATCAGCGGGGGAGAGATGGCTACACCTTC.